The TCR beta chain under discussion was sequenced for a study of OX40 agonist ivuxolimab in advanced cancers. Across the whole study: At around 81% male, the cohort had a mean age of 60 years, ranging from roughly 20 to 80. Study results and limitations: Averaged across samples, CD8+ T cells carried more expanded clones than CD4+ did. At doses 0.1 to 3.0 mg/kg, CD4+ and CD8+ clones expanded.

Germline V gives CDR1 LNHDA, CDR2 SQIVND (reference sequence). With 1 base removed from V and 0 bases from J, the gap between germline ends came to 9 bases. The CDR3 extends over 15 amino acids. Clones were read by immunoSEQ multiplex PCR, and TCRdb kept only the in-frame ones, dropping some. The table has about 80,000 clones, roughly 87% seen once. As regards this clone: Its antigen is not identified. The identical CDR3 is also encoded by other nucleotide sequences in the sample.

Sequencing used CD4+ or CD8+ T cells sorted from blood, obtained in a trial of the OX40 agonist ivuxolimab. The chain has TRBV19 and TRBJ1-2, with a tentative D call TRBD1 (5 bases). The receptor's source is an adult with an advanced solid tumor such as melanoma, head and neck, liver or kidney cancer. The DNA for the CDR3 is TGTGCCAGTAGTATAGGGGGCCCAGCTAACTATGGCTACACCTTC. Protein sequence: CASSIGGPANYGYTF.